This TCR beta chain emerged from a study of T cells in Graves' hyperthyroidism and ophthalmopathy. Hyperthyroidism had been newly diagnosed in patients aged 18 to 65, and its duration was under 2 months. Researchers barred patients who had uncontrolled infection, other autoimmune disease, pregnancy or lactation. Drawn at first hyperthyroidism diagnosis, the blood sample preceded any ophthalmopathy symptoms. Study-level results: For ophthalmopathy, model prediction preceded onset by a median roughly 5.9 months.

Amplified TCR beta CDR3 regions derived from RNA transcripts. The HTBI primer set was used in a first-round RT-PCR of the TCR CDR3. TCRdb itself ran the multiplex PCR reads through MiXCR, one entry per CDR3 protein. Of 550,000 to 650,000 distinct CDR3 sequences detected, about 15% appear once; the ten largest clones hold roughly 6.2%. This clonotype was recorded at least ten times. Its antigen is not identified. The material sequenced was blood. This receptor was identified in a woman aged 25 to 39 with Graves' hyperthyroidism that later progressed to Graves' ophthalmopathy.

The CDR3 protein is CASTKTGLDGYTF. CDR3 bases: TGTGCCAGCACCAAGACAGGGCTCGATGGCTACACCTTC. The V gene is TRBV12-3 or TRBV12-4, the J gene TRBJ1-2, with 7 bases aligning to TRBD1. V dropped 7 bases and J dropped 6; count of bases not matched to a gene: 8. This CDR3 comprises 13 residues.